This T cell receptor (beta chain) was profiled in a study of cytomegalovirus exposure and HLA in healthy donors. Donors were ostensibly healthy at sampling, although undocumented immune exposures were probable. PCR used 60 Vbeta primers and 13 Jbeta primers. TCRdb's copy holds only in-frame clones and misses some; the assay was immunoSEQ multiplex PCR. The sample table sets out 100,000 to 150,000 clones. The TCR sequence derives from a man aged 18 to 30 in good health and CMV-seronegative. Specimen: PBMCs.

The CDR3 coding sequence is TGTGCCAGCGGTCCCGGGACAGGGGGCGTAGAGACCCAGTACTTC. This gives the protein CASGPGTGGVETQYF. The V and J genes are TRBV6-4 and TRBJ2-5; 12 bases fit TRBD1. This CDR3 comprises 15 residues. Germline assignment: CDR1 MRHNA and CDR2 SNTAGT. The junction had 8 bases not matched to a gene; V was cut back by 8 bases and J by 4 bases.